The text below deals with one T cell receptor (beta chain). The antigen is undetermined. As for time point: cycle 4 day 1 (C4D1), after more than five weeks of nivolumab. No patient escaped relapse after autologous stem cell transplantation, and brentuximab vedotin exposure varied. The data are from a study of PD-1 blockade in classical Hodgkin lymphoma. Study-wide findings and caveats: Factors driving the repertoire differences, possibly disease activity or prior therapy, remain undefined. Reports described newly diagnosed patients as having lower baseline TCR diversity than healthy donors. For complete responders, baseline diversity was comparable to that of newly diagnosed patients.

V was clipped by 7 bases and J by 1 base, with 13 bases between them. CDR3 length: 14 residues. Germline values: CDR1 SNHLY, CDR2 FYNNEI. Assay: immunoSEQ multiplex PCR; the TCRdb copy retains only in-frame clones and omits some. This table has tens of thousands of clones, roughly 85% appearing once. The sequence was collected from a human donor with classical Hodgkin lymphoma. The source material was peripheral blood mononuclear cells (PBMCs), sampled before the fourth cycle of nivolumab. This chain joins TRBV2 and TRBJ1-2; D gene ambiguous. The CDR3: CASIGQDFNYGYTF. CDR3 nucleotide sequence: TGTGCCAGCATAGGTCAGGATTTTAACTATGGCTACACCTTC.